A single T cell receptor beta chain is shown here with its context. Its antigen is still unknown. The germline V gene has CDR1 MDHEN and CDR2 SYDVKM. With 6 bases removed from V and 1 base from J, the gap between germline ends came to 12 bases. The CDR3 covers 15 residues. Constant-region reverse primers amplified full-length variable regions, followed by semi-nested Nested Universal Primer A PCR. TCRdb used MiXCR to reprocess the 5' RACE reads, holding one entry per CDR3 protein. The sample lists over 40,000 distinct CDR3 sequences; approximately 31% were seen once. General observations from the study: Whole repertoires were not studied in the larger cohort, only one V-J beta rearrangement. Tumor-infiltrating Treg TCR alpha and beta sequences overlapped most with tumor naive CD4+ T cells, then blood naive. Tumor memory CD4+ T cell TCR gene usage clustered with blood and lymph node memory CD4+ cells and lymph node naive CD4+ cells.

The origin of this receptor is a female donor with breast cancer. Sample: tumor-infiltrating memory CD4+ T cells sorted from the breast tumor. Subset reported: memory CD4+ T cells, CD4+CD45RO+CD25-. V gene TRBV28 combines with J gene TRBJ2-2; D possibly corresponds to TRBD1 (6 bases). CDR3 nucleotides: TGTGCCAGCAGGGAGACAGGCTTGAACACCGGGGAGCTGTTTTTT. Its protein product is CASRETGLNTGELFF.